The 32 T cell receptor beta chains presented below share a single source sample, sequenced in a study of regulatory T cells. The PCR used 52 TRBV and 13 TRBJ primers. TCRdb keeps only in-frame clones here, not all; method: immunoSEQ multiplex PCR. Of roughly 15,000 clones in the sample, more than 85% were seen once. Sequencing was performed on CD8+ T cells sorted from blood. The receptors here all came from a young adult with CD3G deficiency.

The CDR3 sequence: CASGLGTEAFF. The CDR3 DNA reads TGTGCTAGTGGTTTGGGGACTGAAGCTTTCTTT. V and J are TRBV12-5 and TRBJ1-1; D ambiguous. The CDR3 consists of 11 residues. With 1 base removed from V and 5 bases from J, the gap between germline ends came to 2 bases. The germline V gene encodes CDR1 LGHNT and CDR2 FRNRAP.

CDR3 bases: TGTGCCAGCAGTTTCAGGGACTCCTCGGATACGCAGTATTTT. Translation: CASSFRDSSDTQYF. The chain couples TRBV6-5 to TRBJ2-3; D is perhaps TRBD2 (6 bases). CDR1 is MNHEY, CDR2 SVGAGI, per germline. The CDR3 contains 14 residues. V shed 4 bases and J shed 6 bases, with 14 bases lying between them.

V is TRBV10-3 and J is TRBJ2-7; TRBD2 might be the D (5 bases). V lost 6 bases and J lost 7, with 10 bases in between. This CDR3 has 11 residues. Per germline, CDR1 ENHRY and CDR2 SYGVKD. This CDR3 is CAISDSGEQYF. For the CDR3, the DNA is TGTGCCATCAGCGATTCGGGGGAGCAGTACTTC.

The chain recombines TRBV7-2 with TRBJ1-6, with D hard to call. The V gene's germline CDR1 is SGHTA and CDR2 FQGNSA. The CDR3 runs 12 residues. V was pared by 0 bases and J by 10 bases, with 4 bases between. CDR3 protein: CASSLALSPLHF. The CDR3 region has the DNA TGTGCCAGCAGCTTAGCGCTCTCACCCCTCCACTTT.

This chain joins TRBV18 and TRBJ2-1; D not certain. The CDR3 loop spans 12 amino acids. The ends were cut back, 2 bases at V and 9 bases at J, with 8 bases in the middle. Germline V lookup: CDR1 KGHSH, CDR2 LQKENI. CDR3 sequence: CASSPGPSEQFF. For the CDR3, the DNA is TGTGCCAGCTCACCAGGGCCTAGTGAGCAGTTCTTC.

The J gene is TRBJ2-7, the V gene TRBV27, with D possibly matching TRBD2 (5 bases). Germline V lookup: CDR1 MNHEY, CDR2 SMNVEV (reference sequence). V gave up 2 bases and J gave up 0 bases, with 5 bases separating them. The CDR3 has 13 amino acids. The CDR3 coding sequence is TGTGCCAGCAGTTTAGGAGGCTCCTACGAGCAGTACTTC. This sequence encodes CASSLGGSYEQYF.

The chain uses TRBV14 and TRBJ2-5; D may be TRBD2 (6 bases). Trimming shortened V by 1 base and J by 5 bases, and 8 bases separated the two germline ends. In germline, CDR1 is SGHDN, CDR2 FVKESK. The CDR3 totals 13 residues. The CDR3 bases are TGTGCCAGCAGCCAAGCGGGGGTGGAGACCCAGTACTTC. The encoded protein is CASSQAGVETQYF.

The chain carries TRBV5-1 and TRBJ1-1; D gene uncertain. V gave up 3 bases and J gave up 1 base, with 4 bases separating them. The CDR3 has 12 residues. Germline V gives CDR1 SGHRS, CDR2 YFSETQ. The CDR3 bases are TGCGCCAGCAGCTCCGAGAACACTGAAGCTTTCTTT. Translating gives CASSSENTEAFF. Complete variable domain (other parts from reference TRBV5-1 and TRBJ1-1): KAGVTQTPRYLIKTRGQQVTLSCSPISGHRSVSWYQQTPGQGLQFLFEYFSETQRNKGNFPGRFSGRQFSNSRSEMNVSTLELGDSALYLCASSSENTEAFFGQGTRLTVV.

V is TRBV27 and J is TRBJ2-2; D is uncertain. CDR1 and CDR2 from the germline V gene are MNHEY and SMNVEV (reference sequence). Trimming cost V 2 bases and J 5 bases, with 6 bases left between them. The CDR3 sequence is 13 residues long. The CDR3 reads CASSLQATGELFF. Here the CDR3 DNA reads TGTGCCAGCAGTTTACAAGCGACCGGGGAGCTGTTTTTT.

The rearrangement links TRBV7-9 to TRBJ2-1, with no clear D. This CDR3 contains 11 residues. CDR1 and CDR2 from the germline V gene are SEHNR and FQNEAQ (reference sequence). Trimming stripped 5 bases from V and 8 bases from J, with 7 bases between. The CDR3 loop is CASSVDDEQFF. The DNA for the CDR3 is TGTGCCAGCAGCGTAGACGATGAGCAGTTCTTC.

The chain uses TRBV9 and TRBJ1-1; D is unresolved. In germline, CDR1 is SGDLS, CDR2 YYNGEE. V lost 0 bases and J lost 4, with 13 bases in between. The length of the CDR3 is 15 residues. The CDR3, as DNA: TGTGCCAGCAGCGTAGCGGATAGCCCGGGCACTGAAGCTTTCTTT. Its translation: CASSVADSPGTEAFF.

V gene TRBV6-1 combines with J gene TRBJ1-1; D perhaps matches TRBD1 (5 bases). The CDR3 has 15 residues. Trimming pared 2 bases from V and 0 bases from J, leaving 10 bases between. Germline V gene sequence: CDR1 MNHNS, CDR2 SASEGT. The CDR3 region has the DNA TGTGCCAGCAGTGAAAGGGGTTATCTGAACACTGAAGCTTTCTTT. It codes for CASSERGYLNTEAFF.

This chain links TRBV6-5 with TRBJ1-2, with TRBD1 identical over 7 bases. J gave up 2 bases and V 6 bases, and 9 bases lay outside the gene matches. Germline values: CDR1 MNHEY, CDR2 SVGAGI. This CDR3 region has 15 residues. DNA of the CDR3: TGTGCCAGCAGCCCCAGGGACAGCCCCAACTATGGCTACACCTTC. It encodes CASSPRDSPNYGYTF.

The V gene is TRBV4-2, the J gene TRBJ2-7; 8 bases align to TRBD1. Germline trimming cut 0 bases from V and 2 bases from J; bases unmatched to any gene: 3. Germline CDR1 and CDR2: LGHNA and YNFKEQ. This CDR3 is built from 15 residues. This chain's CDR3 is CASSQDPTGAYEQYF. For the CDR3, the DNA is TGTGCCAGCAGCCAAGATCCGACAGGGGCCTACGAGCAGTACTTC.

The V gene is TRBV30, the J gene TRBJ2-7; D possibly corresponds to TRBD2 (5 bases). Trimming removed 0 bases at V and 2 bases at J, with 8 bases between. The CDR3 has 13 amino acids. The germline V gene has CDR1 GTSNPN and CDR2 SVGIG (reference sequence). The CDR3 nucleotides are TGTGCCTGGAGTGTAGGAGGACCCTACGAGCAGTACTTC. As protein: CAWSVGGPYEQYF.

This chain connects TRBV18 to TRBJ2-5; tentative D call: TRBD1 (6 bases). With 3 bases removed from V and 4 bases from J, the gap between germline ends came to 12 bases. Germline CDR1 KGHSH, CDR2 LQKENI. The CDR3 has 14 amino acids. The CDR3: CASSPGTRRETQYF. CDR3 nucleotide sequence: TGTGCCAGCTCACCCGGGACAAGGAGAGAGACCCAGTACTTC.

The chain couples TRBV5-1 to TRBJ1-1, with unresolved D. From germline, CDR1 is SGHRS and CDR2 YFSETQ. This CDR3 comprises 16 residues. Trimming took off 1 base at V and 4 bases at J, with 17 bases between the two ends. CDR3 in DNA: TGCGCCAGCAGCTTGAACGGGCCCACGGCTGGCACTGAAGCTTTCTTT. This sequence encodes CASSLNGPTAGTEAFF.

The chain combines TRBV5-3 with TRBJ1-5; D ambiguous. TRBV5-3 qualifies as an ORF whose function is uncertain. This CDR3 has 14 amino acids. The ends were cut back, 2 bases at V and 0 bases at J, with 6 bases in the middle. The CDR3 protein is CARSFSSSNQPQHF. The CDR3 region has the DNA TGTGCCAGAAGCTTTTCAAGTAGCAATCAGCCCCAGCATTTT.

The J gene is TRBJ2-1, the V gene TRBV9; maybe TRBD1 (5 bases). This CDR3 contains 15 residues. V was pared by 4 bases and J by 0 bases, with 11 bases between. The germline V gene encodes CDR1 SGDLS and CDR2 YYNGEE. Here the CDR3 DNA reads TGTGCCAGCAGCCTCAGGGTCAGCTCCTACAATGAGCAGTTCTTC. Residues: CASSLRVSSYNEQFF.

The chain carries TRBV6-1 and TRBJ1-5, with a weak D call TRBD1 (5 bases). Trimming pared 2 bases from V and 3 bases from J, leaving 14 bases between. Germline V CDR1 and CDR2: MNHNS, SASEGT. The CDR3 runs 16 residues. The CDR3 DNA follows: TGTGCCAGCAGTGAATTAGGGGCAGCTAACAATCAGCCCCAGCATTTT. This encodes CASSELGAANNQPQHF.

V usage is TRBV7-8 and J usage is TRBJ2-1, with D uncertain. The germline gives CDR1 SGHVS, CDR2 FQNEAQ. This CDR3 is built from 12 residues. Trimming pared 1 base from V and 6 bases from J, leaving 4 bases between. DNA of the CDR3: TGTGCCAGCAGCTTAGTGACCAATGAGCAGTTCTTC. Translated: CASSLVTNEQFF.

The chain recombines TRBV6-1 with TRBJ1-1; D remains unclear. Germline CDR1 and CDR2: MNHNS and SASEGT. V was pared by 1 base and J by 0 bases, with 6 bases between. The CDR3 covers 14 residues. CDR3 residues: CASSEGALNTEAFF. Written as DNA, the CDR3 is TGTGCCAGCAGTGAAGGGGCCCTGAACACTGAAGCTTTCTTT.

This chain uses TRBV28 with TRBJ2-7, with D perhaps matching TRBD1 or TRBD2 (5 bases each). Trimming left V 10 bases short and J 6 bases short, with 19 bases between. The CDR3 extends over 13 amino acids. Germline V gene sequence: CDR1 MDHEN, CDR2 SYDVKM. CDR3 nucleotides: TGTGCCACCGCAGATTCGGGGCGGTCCGAGCAGTACTTC. The encoded protein is CATADSGRSEQYF.

CDR3 loop: CASSGRGDREQFF. Written as DNA, the CDR3 is TGTGCCAGCAGTGGAAGGGGGGATCGGGAGCAGTTCTTC. The chain uses TRBV27 and TRBJ2-1; tentatively, D is TRBD1 or TRBD2 (6 bases each). Deletions cut 5 bases from V and 10 bases from J, with 15 bases between. Germline-derived CDR1 and CDR2 are MNHEY and SMNVEV (reference sequence). The CDR3 covers 13 residues.

The chain carries TRBV5-4 and TRBJ1-4, with a weak D call TRBD1 (6 bases). V was pared by 0 bases and J by 7 bases, with 16 bases between. There are 16 residues in the CDR3. The germline gives CDR1 SGHNT, CDR2 YYREEE (reference sequence). The CDR3 spells CASSLDWDGGREKLFF. CDR3 DNA: TGTGCCAGCAGCTTGGATTGGGACGGGGGGCGTGAAAAACTGTTTTTT.

Only a few counts were recorded for this clone. The V gene is TRBV7-8, the J gene TRBJ2-2; TRBD1 might be the D (6 bases). Germline CDR1 and CDR2: SGHVS and FQNEAQ. The length of the CDR3 is 14 residues. Trimming removed 5 bases from V and 7 bases from J, with 14 bases in between. The CDR3 region is CASSPSLQGGELFF. CDR3 in DNA: TGTGCCAGCAGCCCATCGCTACAGGGCGGGGAGCTGTTTTTT.

This chain joins TRBV7-9 and TRBJ1-5, with D perhaps TRBD1 (5 bases). V dropped 4 bases and J dropped 0 bases, with 10 bases sitting between them. This CDR3 has 15 residues. The germline V gene has CDR1 SEHNR and CDR2 FQNEAQ (reference sequence). CDR3 protein: CASSSQGSSNQPQHF. The CDR3 DNA reads as TGTGCCAGCAGCTCGCAGGGATCTAGCAATCAGCCCCAGCATTTT.

The genes are TRBV2 and TRBJ1-1, with D hard to call. V was pared by 0 bases and J by 9 bases, with 8 bases between. This CDR3 spans 12 amino acids. Germline assignment: CDR1 SNHLY and CDR2 FYNNEI. CDR3 DNA sequence: TGTGCCAGCAGTGAAGCCCCAACCCAAGCTTTCTTT. This translates into CASSEAPTQAFF.

The chain combines TRBV27 with TRBJ1-1; weak D call: TRBD1 (5 bases). Trimming removed 4 bases from V and 4 bases from J, with 13 bases in between. CDR1 and CDR2 from the germline V gene are MNHEY and SMNVEV (reference sequence). The CDR3 totals 14 residues. The CDR3 loop is CASSSSGLITEAFF. DNA for the CDR3: TGTGCCAGCAGTTCATCAGGGCTTATCACTGAAGCTTTCTTT.

V and J are TRBV6-1 and TRBJ2-5, with D unclear. The J call is doubtful: the DNA matches TRBJ2-7 better. The CDR3 length is 9 residues. CDR1 and CDR2 from the germline V gene are MNHNS and SASEGT. The CDR3: CASSHEQYF. CDR3 nucleotides: TGTGCCAGCAGCCACGAGCAGTACTTC.

V gene TRBV7-9 combines with J gene TRBJ2-5; TRBD2 matches at 7 bases. The length of the CDR3 is 14 residues. V gave up 7 bases and J gave up 3 bases; unmatched junction bases: 8. The germline CDR1 and CDR2 sequences are SEHNR and FQNEAQ (reference sequence). The chain's CDR3 is CASNRLAEEETQYF. CDR3 sequence (DNA): TGTGCCAGCAATAGACTAGCTGAGGAAGAGACCCAGTACTTC.

This chain links TRBV5-1 with TRBJ2-7; 9 bases are shared with TRBD1. CDR3 length equals 13 residues. Germline CDR1 reads SGHRS; CDR2 reads YFSETQ. The V and J ends lost 3 bases and 4 bases, in that order; junction bases with no gene match: 2. CDR3 loop: CASSSGTGYEQYF. The CDR3, as DNA: TGCGCCAGCAGCTCCGGGACAGGGTACGAGCAGTACTTC.